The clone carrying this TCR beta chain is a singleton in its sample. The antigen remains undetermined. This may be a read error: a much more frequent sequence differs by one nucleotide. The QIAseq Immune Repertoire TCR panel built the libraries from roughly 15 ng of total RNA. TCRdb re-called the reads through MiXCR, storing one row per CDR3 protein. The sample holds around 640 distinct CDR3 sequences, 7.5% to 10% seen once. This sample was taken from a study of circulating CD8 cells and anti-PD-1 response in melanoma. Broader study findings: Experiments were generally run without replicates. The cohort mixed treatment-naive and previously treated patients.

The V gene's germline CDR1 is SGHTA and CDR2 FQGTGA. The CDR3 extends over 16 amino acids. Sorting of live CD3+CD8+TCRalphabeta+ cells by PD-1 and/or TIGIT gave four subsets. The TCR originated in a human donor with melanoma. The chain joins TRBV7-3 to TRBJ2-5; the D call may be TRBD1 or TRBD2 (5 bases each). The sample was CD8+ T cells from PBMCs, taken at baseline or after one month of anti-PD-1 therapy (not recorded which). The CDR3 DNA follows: TGTGCCAGCAGCTTAATAGGGCCAGGGAGCCAAGAGATCCAGTACTTC. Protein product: CASSLIGPGSQEIQYF.